This passage covers 23 T cell receptor beta chains from one sample sequenced in a study of chemoradiotherapy in HPV16-positive cancers. Assay: immunoSEQ multiplex PCR; the TCRdb copy retains only in-frame clones and omits some. Among roughly 9,800 clones, under 80% were seen once, and the ten largest hold less than 15%. This specimen was taken from a patient who underwent chemoradiotherapy. All receptors come from a human donor with HPV-associated anogenital cancer.

The V call is TRBV11-2, the J call TRBJ1-1, with TRBD1 as a possible D gene (5 bases). V dropped 2 bases and J dropped 2 bases, with 9 bases sitting between them. The CDR3 runs 14 residues. Per germline, CDR1 SGHAT and CDR2 FQNNGV. The CDR3, as DNA: TGTGCCAGCAGCTTATTCCAGGGAAACACTGAAGCTTTCTTT. This gives the protein CASSLFQGNTEAFF.

This clone was found a few times. The chain has TRBV2 and TRBJ2-4; weak D call: TRBD2 (6 bases). V was clipped by 5 bases and J by 9 bases, with 14 bases between them. Per the germline V gene, CDR1 is SNHLY and CDR2 is FYNNEI. The CDR3 covers 13 residues. CDR3 nucleotide sequence: TGTGCCAGCAGTATCCGGGGAGGATCCATTCAGTACTTC. Residues: CASSIRGGSIQYF.

The chain couples TRBV30 to TRBJ2-3, with 8 bases that match TRBD1. The CDR3 sequence is 16 residues long. Germline V CDR1 and CDR2: GTSNPN, SVGIG (reference sequence). V lost 3 bases and J lost 4; bases outside the gene matches: 12. The CDR3 loop reads CAWRIPTGGSPDTQYF. The CDR3 nucleotides read TGTGCCTGGAGGATTCCCACAGGGGGGTCCCCAGATACGCAGTATTTT.

This chain joins TRBV19 and TRBJ1-6; possible D gene TRBD1, 5 bases. The CDR3 extends over 11 amino acids. Germline lookup yields CDR1 LNHDA and CDR2 SQIVND (reference sequence). The CDR3 DNA is TGTGTGGTGTGGGGGACTGGCACCCTCCACTTT. Protein sequence: CVVWGTGTLHF.

This clone was counted between two and nine times. The V and J genes are TRBV5-1 and TRBJ1-1; 10 nucleotides align to TRBD1. With 0 bases clipped from V and 8 bases from J, the junction kept 4 bases outside the gene matches. CDR1 and CDR2 (germline): SGHRS, YFSETQ. The length of the CDR3 is 14 residues. In DNA form, the CDR3 reads TGCGCCAGCAGCTTGGCCTTGGGACAGGGGGAAGCTTTCTTT. This sequence encodes CASSLALGQGEAFF.

This chain uses TRBV15 with TRBJ1-4; D gene uncertain. The CDR3 has 16 residues. Trimming took off 1 base at V and 7 bases at J, with 16 bases between the two ends. CDR1 LNHNV and CDR2 YYDKDF come from the germline V gene (reference sequence). The CDR3 loop reads CATSRVNFISSEKLFF. The CDR3 DNA is TGTGCCACCAGCAGAGTAAACTTTATCAGTTCTGAAAAACTGTTTTTT. Full variable domain (remainder filled in from reference TRBV15 and TRBJ1-4): DAMVIQNPRYQVTQFGKPVTLSCSQTLNHNVMYWYQQKSSQAPKLLFHYYDKDFNNEADTPDNFQSRRPNTSFCFLDIRSPGLGDTAMYLCATSRVNFISSEKLFFGSGTQLSVL.

This clone was picked up one time. The chain combines TRBV7-2 with TRBJ2-1; 7 bases map to TRBD1. CDR3 length equals 13 residues. V dropped 4 bases and J dropped 12; count of bases not matched to a gene: 9. Germline-derived CDR1 and CDR2 are SGHTA and FQGNSA. The CDR3 DNA reads as TGTGCCAGCAGCTCGACAGGGTTCATATGGCAGTTCTTC. Amino acid sequence: CASSSTGFIWQFF.

This chain connects TRBV30 to TRBJ2-6, with D possibly matching TRBD2 (6 bases). Per germline, CDR1 GTSNPN and CDR2 SVGIG (reference sequence). The V gene lost 2 bases and the J gene lost 4 bases, with 9 bases spanning the gap. This CDR3 is built from 14 residues. In DNA form, the CDR3 reads TGTGCCTGGAGTCGGAGGGGAGGGGCCAACGTCCTGACTTTC. It is translated as CAWSRRGGANVLTF. Filled out from reference TRBV30 and TRBJ2-6, the complete variable domain reads SQTIHQWPATLVQPVGSPLSLECTVEGTSNPNLYWYRQAAGRGLQLLFYSVGIGQISSEVPQNLSASRPQDRQFILSSKKLLLSDSGFYLCAWSRRGGANVLTFGAGSRLTVL.

This rearrangement joins TRBV19 to TRBJ2-7; either TRBD1 or TRBD2 may fit D (5 bases each). The germline gives CDR1 LNHDA, CDR2 SQIVND (reference sequence). Trimming took off 7 bases at V and 2 bases at J, with 15 bases between the two ends. This CDR3 has 14 residues. Here the CDR3 reads CASKYRDGPYEQYF. The CDR3, as DNA: TGTGCCAGTAAATATCGGGACGGACCCTACGAGCAGTACTTC.

The rearrangement links TRBV5-5 to TRBJ2-5, with 7 positions matching TRBD1. Germline values: CDR1 SGHKS, CDR2 YYEKEE (reference sequence). This CDR3 region has 16 residues. Trimming at V came to 4 bases and at J to 4 bases, leaving 13 bases not matched to a gene. The DNA of the CDR3 is TGTGCCAGCAGCGCTCGACAGGGATTCTTGGGAGAGACCCAGTACTTC. It encodes CASSARQGFLGETQYF. Full variable domain (missing parts from reference TRBV5-5 and TRBJ2-5): DAGVTQSPTHLIKTRGQQVTLRCSPISGHKSVSWYQQVLGQGPQFIFQYYEKEERGRGNFPDRFSARQFPNYSSELNVNALLLGDSALYLCASSARQGFLGETQYFGPGTRLLVL.

J is TRBJ2-3 and V is TRBV6-6; D gene unclear. In germline, CDR1 is MNHNY, CDR2 SVGAGI (reference sequence). The V and J ends lost 4 bases and 2 bases respectively, with 10 bases between them. The CDR3 loop spans 14 amino acids. In DNA form, the CDR3 reads TGTGCCAGCAGTTGGTCGCCTATCACAGATACGCAGTATTTT. As protein: CASSWSPITDTQYF.

This clone qualifies as medium-sized. The chain combines TRBV2 with TRBJ2-5; no clear D. The V end lost 4 bases, the J end lost 4 bases, and 1 base lay between the germline ends. CDR1 SNHLY and CDR2 FYNNEI come from the germline V gene. This CDR3 contains 10 residues. The CDR3 sequence: CASSGETQYF. As DNA, the CDR3 is TGTGCCAGCAGTGGAGAGACCCAGTACTTC. The entire variable domain, with the rest obtained from reference TRBV2 and TRBJ2-5, is as follows: EPEVTQTPSHQVTQMGQEVILRCVPISNHLYFYWYRQILGQKVEFLVSFYNNEISEKSEIFDDQFSVERPDGSNFTLKIRSTKLEDSAMYFCASSGETQYFGPGTRLLVL.

The chain uses TRBV19 and TRBJ1-5; 11 nucleotides agree with TRBD1. Germline V gene lookup returns CDR1 LNHDA and CDR2 SQIVND (reference sequence). CDR3 length equals 15 residues. The V gene end was trimmed by 4 bases and the J gene end by 5 bases; junction bases not matched to a gene: 4. The CDR3 DNA reads TGTGCCAGTAGTACGAGGGACAGGGGGTATCAGCCCCAGCATTTT. Translated: CASSTRDRGYQPQHF.

The V call is TRBV10-3, the J call TRBJ1-1; TRBD1 aligns across 8 bases. Germline-derived CDR1 and CDR2 are ENHRY and SYGVKD. Losses at the gene ends were 0 bases for V and 5 bases for J; bases not matched to a gene: 5. The CDR3 covers 15 residues. This CDR3 is CAISESTGAGTEAFF. Written as DNA, the CDR3 is TGTGCCATCAGTGAGTCGACAGGGGCGGGTACTGAAGCTTTCTTT.

This clone appeared a single time. The chain links TRBV7-8 to TRBJ1-1; D uncertain. Germline-derived CDR1 and CDR2 are SGHVS and FQNEAQ. The CDR3 is 12 amino acids. The V end lost 4 bases, the J end lost 6 bases, and 9 bases lay between the germline ends. The CDR3 DNA follows: TGTGCCAGCAGCTCAGTTGGAGCTGAAGCTTTCTTT. It yields the protein CASSSVGAEAFF. The full variable domain, in which reference TRBV7-8 and TRBJ1-1 provide the parts outside the CDR3, is GAGVSQSPRYKVAKRGQDVALRCDPISGHVSLFWYQQALGQGPEFLTYFQNEAQLDKSGLPSDRFFAERPEGSVSTLKIQRTQQEDSAVYLCASSSVGAEAFFGQGTRLTVV.

This clone has just a few counts. V usage is TRBV19 and J usage is TRBJ1-1, with 9 bases aligning to TRBD1. Germline V lookup: CDR1 LNHDA, CDR2 SQIVND (reference sequence). There are 15 residues in the CDR3. V was clipped by 5 bases and J by 3 bases; unmatched bases: 7. The CDR3 region is CASSLTGGGHTEAFF. The CDR3 region has the DNA TGTGCCAGTAGTTTAACAGGGGGCGGGCACACTGAAGCTTTCTTT. The whole variable domain, filled in from reference TRBV19 and TRBJ1-1, reads DGGITQSPKYLFRKEGQNVTLSCEQNLNHDAMYWYRQDPGQGLRLIYYSQIVNDFQKGDIAEGYSVSREKKESFPLTVTSAQKNPTAFYLCASSLTGGGHTEAFFGQGTRLTVV.

The chain recombines TRBV29-1 with TRBJ2-3, with a tentative D call TRBD1 (5 bases). Trimming removed 5 bases at V and 5 bases at J, with 14 bases between. Germline loops: CDR1 SQVTM, CDR2 ANQGSEA. This CDR3 contains 13 residues. CDR3 loop: CSVSQGGLDTQYF. The CDR3, as DNA: TGCAGCGTTAGTCAGGGTGGATTAGATACGCAGTATTTT.

The V and J genes are TRBV25-1 and TRBJ1-1; maybe TRBD1 (6 bases). Trimming shortened V by 3 bases and J by 11 bases, and 22 bases separated the two germline ends. The CDR3 loop spans 15 amino acids. Germline V gene lookup returns CDR1 MGHDK and CDR2 SYGVNS. The CDR3, as DNA: TGTGCCAGCAGTGATCGGGGGCCAAGGACTGAGGGGGCTTTCTTT. It yields the protein CASSDRGPRTEGAFF.

This chain's CDR3 is CASSLGPIGSPLHF. The CDR3 nucleotides are TGTGCCAGCAGCTTAGGACCAATAGGTTCACCCCTCCACTTT. The chain carries TRBV7-2 and TRBJ1-6; D is unresolved. V was shortened by 1 base and J by 9 bases, with 10 bases between the two germline ends. Germline CDR1 reads SGHTA; CDR2 reads FQGNSA. The CDR3 loop spans 14 amino acids.

V gene TRBV14 combines with J gene TRBJ2-7, with D hard to call. Per germline, CDR1 SGHDN and CDR2 FVKESK. The CDR3 spans 11 residues. Trimming shortened V by 2 bases and J by 4 bases, and 3 bases separated the two germline ends. The CDR3 loop is CASSQFYEQYF. CDR3 DNA sequence: TGTGCCAGCAGCCAATTTTACGAGCAGTACTTC.

This clone came up once. The CDR3 sequence: CARASGPNYGYTF. The CDR3 DNA reads TGTGCCAGAGCCTCCGGTCCCAACTATGGCTACACCTTC. The chain recombines TRBV2 with TRBJ1-2; D is ambiguous. Per the germline V gene, CDR1 is SNHLY and CDR2 is FYNNEI. The CDR3 is 13 residues long. Deletions cut 9 bases from V and 2 bases from J, with 13 bases between.

The table lists this clone with a few counts. J is TRBJ1-1 and V is TRBV2; 9 bases fit TRBD1. The CDR3 runs 17 residues. Germline V gene sequence: CDR1 SNHLY, CDR2 FYNNEI. V dropped 3 bases and J dropped 11; count of bases not matched to a gene: 19. CDR3 protein: CASSEKSGQGFTRRAFF. For the CDR3, the DNA is TGTGCCAGCAGTGAGAAGTCGGGACAGGGTTTTACACGGAGGGCTTTCTTT.

J is TRBJ2-1 and V is TRBV29-1; D may be TRBD1 (6 bases). Germline CDR1 is SQVTM and CDR2 is ANQGSEA. The CDR3 runs to 13 residues. Between the trimmed V and J ends, which lost 7 bases and 2 bases, there was a span of 12 bases. The CDR3 DNA is TGCAGCGCTCGTGAGGGGGCCTACAATGAGCAGTTCTTC. It yields the protein CSAREGAYNEQFF.